This T cell receptor beta chain was sequenced in a study of T cells in Graves' hyperthyroidism and ophthalmopathy. General observations from the study: Researchers found most expanded thyroid clonotypes above 0.001 in blood as well.

Ten or more counts support this clonotype. No antigen is known for it. The CDR3 regions of TCR beta were amplified from RNA transcripts. The HTBI primer set was used in a first-round RT-PCR of the TCR CDR3. TCRdb recomputed calls from the multiplex PCR reads with MiXCR, one row per CDR3 protein. Of more than 300,000 distinct CDR3 sequences in the sample, roughly 15% were seen once. Ahead of any ophthalmopathy symptoms, the blood sample was obtained at the first diagnosis of hyperthyroidism. The PBMCs were taken from about 10 ml of fresh peripheral blood. Sequences were obtained from blood. The clonotype comes from a woman in her 30s with Graves' hyperthyroidism that later progressed to Graves' ophthalmopathy.

This chain's CDR3 is CAWSVPRLDAYEQYF. Written as DNA, the CDR3 is TGTGCCTGGAGTGTACCCCGCCTCGACGCCTACGAGCAGTACTTC. The V gene is TRBV30, the J gene TRBJ2-7; D is unclear. Trimming stripped 0 bases from V and 2 bases from J, with 14 bases between. The CDR3 covers 15 residues. CDR1 and CDR2 (germline): GTSNPN, SVGIG (reference sequence).